This entry lists 25 T cell receptor beta chains sequenced from one sample in a study of T cells in localized non-small cell lung cancer. Sequencing was performed with immunoSEQ multiplex PCR; in TCRdb, only in-frame clones are kept and a portion is missing. The sample lists about 82,000 clones, roughly 75% occurring once. Sequenced material: PBMCs, taken before any cancer treatment. The receptors derive from a man between 40 and 70 years old with stage II squamous cell lung carcinoma.

This chain joins TRBV6-5 and TRBJ1-1; TRBD1 is a possible D gene (6 bases). This CDR3 is built from 14 residues. Trimming took 5 bases from V and 4 from J, leaving 14 bases between them. Per germline, CDR1 MNHEY and CDR2 SVGAGI. CDR3 nucleotide sequence: TGTGCCAGCAGTCCCGGACAGTGGGGCACTGAAGCTTTCTTT. Protein product: CASSPGQWGTEAFF.

On this clone itself: Given a much more abundant clone one base away, this may be a read error. The chain is built from TRBV6-6 and TRBJ2-2; a weak D match, TRBD1 (6 bases). Germline V gene data show CDR1 as MNHNY and CDR2 as SVGAGI (reference sequence). The CDR3 has 13 residues. V was clipped by 7 bases and J by 1 base, with 7 bases between them. The CDR3 nucleotides are TGTGCCAGCAAGACAGGGAACACCGGGGAGCTGTTTTTT. It yields the protein CASKTGNTGELFF.

The rearrangement uses TRBV27 and TRBJ2-7, with D perhaps TRBD2 (5 bases). The length of the CDR3 is 15 residues. Germline CDR1 and CDR2: MNHEY and SMNVEV (reference sequence). V lost 2 bases and J 0 bases, leaving 11 bases between the germline ends. Here the CDR3 DNA reads TGTGCCAGCAGTTTAGGGAGCGGCAGCTCCTACGAGCAGTACTTC. Translated: CASSLGSGSSYEQYF.

The chain has TRBV10-3 and TRBJ2-7, with 7 bases fitting TRBD2. This CDR3 contains 14 residues. The J segment lost 1 base and the V segment lost 4 bases, leaving 4 bases of the junction unmatched. Germline V lookup: CDR1 ENHRY, CDR2 SYGVKD. The CDR3 nucleotides are TGTGCCATCAGTGGTAAGCGGGATTCCTACGAGCAGTACTTC. Translation gives CAISGKRDSYEQYF.

Only a few counts were recorded for this clone. The genes are TRBV9 and TRBJ2-1, with D perhaps matching TRBD2 (6 bases). V was clipped by 0 bases and J by 9 bases, with 10 bases between them. Germline V gives CDR1 SGDLS, CDR2 YYNGEE. This CDR3 is built from 13 residues. CDR3 sequence reads: CASSVAAGLEQFF. The CDR3 bases are TGTGCCAGCAGCGTAGCGGCGGGGCTTGAGCAGTTCTTC.

This chain uses TRBV7-6 with TRBJ2-3; D gene uncertain. Trimming shortened V by 5 bases and J by 2 bases, and 2 bases separated the two germline ends. Germline V gives CDR1 SGHVS, CDR2 FNYEAQ. The CDR3 has 11 amino acids. The CDR3 region has the DNA TGTGCCAGCAGCCACACAGATACGCAGTATTTT. Amino acid sequence: CASSHTDTQYF.

The chain links TRBV30 to TRBJ1-1, with 8 bases identical to TRBD1. The germline CDR1 and CDR2 sequences are GTSNPN and SVGIG (reference sequence). V shed 0 bases, J shed 6 bases, and the junction held 6 bases outside the gene matches. The CDR3 totals 14 residues. CDR3 DNA: TGTGCCTGGAGTGTAAGGCAGGGGGCAGCTGAAGCTTTCTTT. Its translation: CAWSVRQGAAEAFF.

J is TRBJ2-7 and V is TRBV29-1, with D perhaps matching TRBD2 (6 bases). CDR1 is SQVTM, CDR2 ANQGSEA, per germline. Trimming pared 4 bases from V and 0 bases from J, leaving 10 bases between. The CDR3 is made up of 13 amino acids. The CDR3 loop is CSVVGGYSYEQYF. CDR3 in DNA: TGCAGCGTTGTCGGGGGTTACTCCTACGAGCAGTACTTC.

The V and J genes are TRBV6-1 and TRBJ2-3, with D perhaps TRBD1 (6 bases). Trimming removed 6 bases at V and 2 bases at J, with 15 bases between. This CDR3 has 15 amino acids. CDR1 and CDR2 from the germline V gene are MNHNS and SASEGT. The CDR3 loop is CASREPGTPTDTQYF. CDR3 DNA sequence: TGTGCCAGCAGGGAACCTGGGACACCCACAGATACGCAGTATTTT.

This clone was detected a few times. The chain carries TRBV6-6 and TRBJ1-2; tentative D call: TRBD1 (5 bases). The CDR3 totals 15 residues. Trimming left V 6 bases short and J 2 bases short, with 16 bases between. Germline assignment: CDR1 MNHNY and CDR2 SVGAGI (reference sequence). DNA for the CDR3: TGTGCCAGCAGCTTCCCCGGCGGGGCAAACTATGGCTACACCTTC. Its translation: CASSFPGGANYGYTF.

This sequence joins TRBV28 and TRBJ2-7; 12 positions match TRBD2. This CDR3 comprises 16 residues. The junction had 3 bases not matched to a gene; V was cut back by 2 bases and J by 1 base. Germline V gene data show CDR1 as MDHEN and CDR2 as SYDVKM. CDR3 sequence (DNA): TGTGCCAGCAGTTTAGGTGGACTAGCGGGATCCTACGAGCAGTACTTC. Residues: CASSLGGLAGSYEQYF.

The genes are TRBV15 and TRBJ2-7; D remains ambiguous. V was cut by 2 bases and J by 6 bases, with 8 bases left in between. The CDR3 contains 12 residues. The germline gives CDR1 LNHNV, CDR2 YYDKDF (reference sequence). The CDR3 loop reads CATSRTVGEQYF. For the CDR3, the DNA is TGTGCCACCAGCAGAACGGTAGGCGAGCAGTACTTC.

The chain is built from TRBV2 and TRBJ2-2; D is possibly TRBD1 or TRBD2 (5 bases each). Looked up from germline, CDR1 is SNHLY and CDR2 is FYNNEI. This CDR3 has 15 amino acids. V was shortened by 8 bases and J by 6 bases, with 19 bases between the two germline ends. DNA of the CDR3: TGTGCCAGCCGGGGTCCGGGGCTCGCGGCCGGGGAGCTGTTTTTT. Protein: CASRGPGLAAGELFF.

V gene TRBV15 combines with J gene TRBJ2-7, with D hard to call. This CDR3 contains 15 residues. Germline assignment: CDR1 LNHNV and CDR2 YYDKDF (reference sequence). The ends were cut back, 4 bases at V and 2 bases at J, with 15 bases in the middle. The CDR3 DNA reads TGTGCCACCAGCACTCTTCGGGCTGAAACCTACGAGCAGTACTTC. Translated, it gives CATSTLRAETYEQYF. Variable domain in full (rest from reference TRBV15 and TRBJ2-7): DAMVIQNPRYQVTQFGKPVTLSCSQTLNHNVMYWYQQKSSQAPKLLFHYYDKDFNNEADTPDNFQSRRPNTSFCFLDIRSPGLGDTAMYLCATSTLRAETYEQYFGPGTRLTVT.

The gene calls are TRBV19 and TRBJ2-3; 7 nucleotides agree with TRBD2. The V gene's germline CDR1 is LNHDA and CDR2 SQIVND (reference sequence). The CDR3 spans 13 residues. With 8 bases clipped from V and 2 bases from J, the junction kept 4 bases outside the gene matches. The CDR3: CASLAADTDTQYF. CDR3 sequence (DNA): TGTGCCAGTCTAGCGGCAGACACAGATACGCAGTATTTT.

The rearrangement links TRBV7-3 to TRBJ1-2, with 8 nucleotides matching TRBD1. Germline V gene lookup returns CDR1 SGHTA and CDR2 FQGTGA. The V and J ends lost 6 bases and 2 bases, in that order; junction bases with no gene match: 5. The CDR3 contains 14 residues. CDR3 in DNA: TGTGCCAGCAGACCAGGGGGCTTGAACTATGGCTACACCTTC. It is translated as CASRPGGLNYGYTF.

The chain employs TRBV5-1 and TRBJ2-1; D possibly corresponds to TRBD2 (7 bases). V lost 4 bases and J lost 4, with 24 bases in between. The length of the CDR3 is 18 residues. In germline, CDR1 is SGHRS, CDR2 YFSETQ. CDR3: CASSRRGGNVKMYNEQFF. CDR3 in DNA: TGCGCCAGCAGCCGGAGGGGGGGCAACGTGAAAATGTACAATGAGCAGTTCTTC.

The genes are TRBV28 and TRBJ2-6, with TRBD1 matching over 8 bases. In germline, CDR1 is MDHEN, CDR2 SYDVKM. V lost 4 bases to trimming and J lost 0 bases; unmatched junction nucleotides: 11. The CDR3 has 19 amino acids. CDR3 coding DNA: TGTGCCAGCAGTTCCCCCCAAGGACAGGGCCTCTCTGGGGCCAACGTCCTGACTTTC. It specifies CASSSPQGQGLSGANVLTF.

The J gene is TRBJ2-7, the V gene TRBV5-1; 8 bases align to TRBD1. V shed 0 bases, J shed 2 bases, and the junction held 4 bases outside the gene matches. The CDR3 has 15 amino acids. The germline V gene has CDR1 SGHRS and CDR2 YFSETQ. In DNA, the CDR3 is TGCGCCAGCAGCTTGGTGGCAGGGGGCCCCTACGAGCAGTACTTC. Translation: CASSLVAGGPYEQYF. Looking up the rest from reference TRBV5-1 and TRBJ2-7 gives the full variable domain: KAGVTQTPRYLIKTRGQQVTLSCSPISGHRSVSWYQQTPGQGLQFLFEYFSETQRNKGNFPGRFSGRQFSNSRSEMNVSTLELGDSALYLCASSLVAGGPYEQYFGPGTRLTVT.

The J gene is TRBJ2-1, the V gene TRBV27, with D unresolved. The CDR3 loop spans 15 amino acids. The V end was cut by 1 base, the J end by 2 bases, with 9 bases between. CDR1 and CDR2 from the germline V gene are MNHEY and SMNVEV (reference sequence). As DNA, the CDR3 is TGTGCCAGCAGTTTATTCCAGTCCGCCTACAATGAGCAGTTCTTC. It specifies CASSLFQSAYNEQFF.

The chain uses TRBV11-2 and TRBJ2-5, with 8 bases lining up with TRBD1. Germline V lookup: CDR1 SGHAT, CDR2 FQNNGV. The CDR3 totals 15 residues. V shed 5 bases and J 5 bases; nucleotides not matched to a gene: 10. CDR3 DNA: TGTGCCAGCAGCCCCGGGACAGGTACTGGGGAGACCCAGTACTTC. Its protein is CASSPGTGTGETQYF. Looking up the rest from reference TRBV11-2 and TRBJ2-5 gives the full variable domain: EAGVAQSPRYKIIEKRQSVAFWCNPISGHATLYWYQQILGQGPKLLIQFQNNGVVDDSQLPKDRFSAERLKGVDSTLKIQPAKLEDSAVYLCASSPGTGTGETQYFGPGTRLLVL.

The J gene is TRBJ2-7, the V gene TRBV5-4; TRBD1 matches 8 bases. CDR3 size: 15 residues. The J segment lost 2 bases and the V segment lost 5 bases, leaving 9 bases of the junction unmatched. Germline V gives CDR1 SGHNT, CDR2 YYREEE (reference sequence). The CDR3 protein is CASSSGQGGPYEQYF. The CDR3, as DNA: TGTGCCAGCAGTTCTGGACAGGGCGGTCCCTACGAGCAGTACTTC.

The chain uses TRBV25-1 and TRBJ1-6; a weak D match, TRBD1 (5 bases). V was cut by 9 bases and J by 2 bases, with 11 bases left in between. CDR1 is MGHDK, CDR2 SYGVNS, per germline. The CDR3 contains 14 residues. The CDR3 loop is CASEGVPYNSPLHF. Here the CDR3 DNA reads TGTGCCAGTGAAGGGGTCCCCTATAATTCACCCCTCCACTTT.

The J gene is TRBJ2-7, the V gene TRBV7-9; no clear D gene. Trimming took 3 bases from V and 0 from J, leaving 6 bases between them. The CDR3 length is 13 residues. Germline V gene sequence: CDR1 SEHNR, CDR2 FQNEAQ (reference sequence). This CDR3 reads CASSFGSSYEQYF. In nucleotides, the CDR3 is TGTGCCAGCAGCTTTGGCAGCTCCTACGAGCAGTACTTC.

This chain connects TRBV2 to TRBJ2-7; D may be TRBD1 or TRBD2 (5 bases each). There are 16 residues in the CDR3. Germline V lookup: CDR1 SNHLY, CDR2 FYNNEI. V gave up 3 bases and J gave up 3 bases, with 18 bases separating them. CDR3 residues: CASSEFTTGPYYEQYF. The DNA of the CDR3 is TGTGCCAGCAGTGAGTTCACGACGGGGCCCTACTACGAGCAGTACTTC.